A selection of T cell receptor beta chains follows, all from one sample in a study of low-dose radiotherapy and immunotherapy resistance in tumors. TCRdb used MiXCR to reprocess the reads, holding one entry per CDR3 protein. The sample lists tens of thousands of distinct CDR3 sequences, roughly 31% seen once, with 3.5% to 4.5% in the top ten. Sequencing was performed on PBMCs, taken before treatment. These receptors originate from a male donor with gallbladder cancer. The CDR3 runs from the conserved cysteine through the conserved F or W. A D gene is named only where the DNA matches it firmly. Size is omitted from some rows. Given values are once, few, many or a class for expanded clones.

j_call: TRBJ2-7; d_call: TRBD2; clone_size: many; v_call: TRBV20-1; cdr3_aa: CSAFSGSGTYEQYF; cdr3_nt: TGCAGTGCTTTTAGCGGGAGTGGGACCTACGAGCAGTACTTC
j_call: TRBJ2-3; d_call: NA; clone_size: many; v_call: TRBV14; cdr3_aa: CASSQDTGRNRDTQYF; cdr3_nt: TGTGCCAGCAGCCAAGATACAGGGCGAAATAGGGATACGCAGTATTTT
j_call: TRBJ2-7; d_call: NA; clone_size: many; v_call: TRBV11-2; cdr3_aa: CASTPTAGAVYEQYF; cdr3_nt: TGTGCCAGCACCCCTACCGCTGGTGCCGTCTACGAGCAGTACTTC
j_call: TRBJ1-5; d_call: NA; clone_size: medium-sized; v_call: TRBV6-5; cdr3_aa: CASSEAHGNQPQHF; cdr3_nt: TGTGCCAGCAGTGAAGCGCACGGGAATCAGCCCCAGCATTTT
j_call: TRBJ2-7; d_call: NA; clone_size: many; v_call: TRBV2; cdr3_aa: CASNRGNYEQYF; cdr3_nt: TGTGCCAGCAACCGGGGGAACTACGAGCAGTACTTC
j_call: TRBJ2-4; d_call: NA; clone_size: medium-sized; v_call: TRBV5-4; cdr3_aa: CASRQGLGLAKNIQYF; cdr3_nt: TGTGCCAGCAGACAGGGCCTTGGCCTAGCCAAAAACATTCAGTACTTC
j_call: TRBJ1-2; d_call: TRBD1; clone_size: many; v_call: TRBV12-3/TRBV12-4; cdr3_aa: CASSGQGGVYGYTF; cdr3_nt: TGTGCCAGCAGCGGACAGGGAGGTGTCTATGGCTACACCTTC
j_call: TRBJ2-1; d_call: NA; clone_size: many; v_call: TRBV5-1; cdr3_aa: CASSLGWGSSYNEQFF; cdr3_nt: TGCGCCAGCAGCTTGGGGTGGGGGAGCTCCTACAATGAGCAGTTCTTC
j_call: TRBJ2-2; d_call: NA; clone_size: few; v_call: TRBV12-3/TRBV12-4; cdr3_aa: CASTIHSGELFF; cdr3_nt: TGTGCCAGCACCATCCACTCCGGGGAGCTGTTTTTT
j_call: TRBJ2-5; d_call: NA; clone_size: NA; v_call: TRBV27; cdr3_aa: CASRGGTVRQETQYF; cdr3_nt: TGTGCCTCTCGAGGTGGGACGGTGAGACAAGAGACCCAGTACTTC
j_call: TRBJ1-6; d_call: NA; clone_size: many; v_call: TRBV2; cdr3_aa: CASSYGSPLHF; cdr3_nt: TGTGCCAGCAGTTATGGTTCACCCCTCCACTTT
j_call: TRBJ2-1; d_call: NA; clone_size: NA; v_call: TRBV13; cdr3_aa: CASSHMTGINEQFF; cdr3_nt: TGTGCCAGCAGCCACATGACAGGAATCAATGAGCAGTTCTTC
j_call: TRBJ2-1; d_call: TRBD2; clone_size: NA; v_call: TRBV20-1; cdr3_aa: CSARDDGAGAYNEQFF; cdr3_nt: TGCAGTGCTAGAGATGACGGCGCGGGGGCCTACAATGAGCAGTTCTTC
j_call: TRBJ2-5; d_call: TRBD2; clone_size: many; v_call: TRBV29-1; cdr3_aa: CSVSSGTSSF; cdr3_nt: TGCAGCGTTTCCAGCGGGACTTCGAGCTTC
j_call: TRBJ2-3; d_call: NA; clone_size: many; v_call: TRBV6-4; cdr3_aa: CASSRGPLSTDTQYF; cdr3_nt: TGTGCCAGCAGCCGAGGACCACTAAGCACAGATACGCAGTATTTT
j_call: TRBJ1-2; d_call: TRBD1; clone_size: many; v_call: TRBV28; cdr3_aa: CASSGNRDRGLVDYGYTF; cdr3_nt: TGTGCCAGCAGTGGGAATAGGGACAGGGGGCTGGTGGACTATGGCTACACCTTC
j_call: TRBJ2-1; d_call: TRBD2; clone_size: NA; v_call: TRBV20-1; cdr3_aa: CSKSSGSSYNEQFF; cdr3_nt: TGCAGTAAGAGCAGCGGGAGCTCCTACAATGAGCAGTTCTTC
j_call: TRBJ2-2; d_call: NA; clone_size: once; v_call: TRBV6-4; cdr3_aa: CASMAAGELFF; cdr3_nt: TGTGCCAGCATGGCAGCCGGGGAGCTGTTTTTT
j_call: TRBJ1-4; d_call: NA; clone_size: NA; v_call: TRBV7-8; cdr3_aa: CASKAQGATNEKLFF; cdr3_nt: TGTGCCAGCAAGGCTCAGGGTGCAACTAATGAAAAACTGTTTTTT
j_call: TRBJ1-2; d_call: TRBD1; clone_size: NA; v_call: TRBV12-3/TRBV12-4; cdr3_aa: CASSTLGQGAIHGYTF; cdr3_nt: TGTGCCAGCAGCACCCTAGGACAGGGGGCTATTCATGGCTACACCTTC
j_call: TRBJ1-6; d_call: NA; clone_size: many; v_call: TRBV25-1; cdr3_aa: CASSDPQNSPLHF; cdr3_nt: TGTGCCAGCAGTGACCCCCAAAATTCACCCCTCCACTTT
j_call: TRBJ2-7; d_call: TRBD1; clone_size: many; v_call: TRBV5-4; cdr3_aa: CASSSGQGTISYEQYF; cdr3_nt: TGTGCCAGCAGTAGTGGACAGGGGACGATCTCCTACGAGCAGTACTTC
j_call: TRBJ2-3; d_call: NA; clone_size: many; v_call: TRBV7-2; cdr3_aa: CASSPMIRTDTQYF; cdr3_nt: TGTGCCAGCAGCCCTATGATCCGGACAGATACGCAGTATTTT
j_call: TRBJ2-7; d_call: NA; clone_size: NA; v_call: TRBV28; cdr3_aa: CASSPRGVPTYEQYF; cdr3_nt: TGTGCCAGCAGTCCCCGCGGGGTCCCCACCTACGAGCAGTACTTC
j_call: TRBJ1-1; d_call: TRBD1; clone_size: many; v_call: TRBV5-1; cdr3_aa: CASNVRQGGGEAFF; cdr3_nt: TGCGCCAGCAACGTCAGACAGGGAGGGGGTGAAGCTTTCTTT
j_call: TRBJ2-3; d_call: NA; clone_size: NA; v_call: TRBV20-1; cdr3_aa: CSAREPGSSAPNTQYF; cdr3_nt: TGCAGTGCTAGAGAACCCGGGAGCTCGGCCCCCAATACGCAGTATTTT
j_call: TRBJ2-1; d_call: TRBD2; clone_size: few; v_call: TRBV9; cdr3_aa: CASSAGGSYNEQFF; cdr3_nt: TGTGCCAGCAGCGCGGGGGGCTCCTACAATGAGCAGTTCTTC
j_call: TRBJ2-7; d_call: NA; clone_size: many; v_call: TRBV7-8; cdr3_aa: CASSLTYEQYF; cdr3_nt: TGTGCCAGCAGCTTGACCTACGAGCAGTACTTC
j_call: TRBJ1-2; d_call: NA; clone_size: few; v_call: TRBV9; cdr3_aa: CASSVGAVGGYTF; cdr3_nt: TGTGCCAGCAGCGTAGGAGCCGTAGGAGGCTACACCTTC
j_call: TRBJ2-1; d_call: TRBD2; clone_size: NA; v_call: TRBV20-1; cdr3_aa: CSAPASGAAGEQFF; cdr3_nt: TGCAGTGCCCCCGCTAGCGGAGCTGCGGGCGAGCAGTTCTTC
j_call: TRBJ2-7; d_call: TRBD1; clone_size: NA; v_call: TRBV5-1; cdr3_aa: CASSLDRGYGDEQYF; cdr3_nt: TGCGCCAGCAGCTTGGACAGGGGTTATGGGGACGAGCAGTACTTC
j_call: TRBJ1-1; d_call: NA; clone_size: many; v_call: TRBV11-2; cdr3_aa: CASSLEFGQLNTEAFF; cdr3_nt: TGTGCCAGCAGCTTAGAATTCGGACAGCTGAACACTGAAGCTTTCTTT
j_call: TRBJ2-2; d_call: NA; clone_size: few; v_call: TRBV12-3/TRBV12-4; cdr3_aa: CASNSGTGELFF; cdr3_nt: TGTGCCAGCAATTCGGGCACCGGGGAGCTGTTTTTT
j_call: TRBJ1-2; d_call: TRBD1; clone_size: many; v_call: TRBV29-1; cdr3_aa: CSVDRGTNYGYTF; cdr3_nt: TGCAGCGTCGACAGGGGTACTAACTATGGCTACACCTTC
j_call: TRBJ2-3; d_call: TRBD2; clone_size: NA; v_call: TRBV10-3; cdr3_aa: CAIRPASGGAGDTQYF; cdr3_nt: TGTGCCATCAGGCCGGCTAGCGGGGGGGCAGGAGATACGCAGTATTTT
j_call: TRBJ2-1; d_call: NA; clone_size: NA; v_call: TRBV7-2; cdr3_aa: CASSYKGVSYYNEQFF; cdr3_nt: TGTGCCAGCAGCTATAAAGGGGTTAGCTACTACAATGAGCAGTTCTTC
j_call: TRBJ1-2; d_call: NA; clone_size: NA; v_call: TRBV6-2/TRBV6-3; cdr3_aa: CASSELWAGYTF; cdr3_nt: TGTGCCAGCAGTGAACTTTGGGCTGGCTACACCTTC